This entry lists 14 T cell receptor beta chains sequenced from one sample in a study of cytomegalovirus exposure and HLA in healthy donors (dated by TCRdb to the late 2010s). Libraries were prepared through the immunoSEQ multiplex PCR assay. For the multiplex PCR, a mixture combining 60 forward primers for TCR Vbeta segments and 13 reverse primers for TCR Jbeta segments was used. TCRdb obtained this table from immuneACCESS and retained in-frame rearrangements with V and J assigned. These tables miss some clones; where compared with another copy, unresolved V genes account for less than half of the shortfall, and the remainder is unexplained. This sample comprises some 90,000 clones, more than 65% of them detected only once. Around 10% of the sample is taken by the ten largest. Material: PBMCs. These receptors all come from a human donor in good health.

The chain links TRBV6-5 to TRBJ1-2; 8 bases fit TRBD1. Germline V gives CDR1 MNHEY, CDR2 SVGAGI. The CDR3 extends over 13 amino acids. Trimming cost V 2 bases and J 7 bases; bases outside gene matches: 3. The CDR3 sequence is CASSYGQGRGYTF. CDR3 sequence (DNA): TGTGCCAGCAGTTACGGACAGGGTCGTGGCTACACCTTC.

The chain recombines TRBV29-1 with TRBJ2-1, with TRBD2 matching over 14 bases. The CDR3 is made up of 17 amino acids. Unmatched junction bases numbered 11, after V lost 7 bases and J lost 3 bases. CDR1 is SQVTM and CDR2 is ANQGSEA in the germline V gene. CDR3 bases: TGCAGCGCCCTGACTAGCGGGAGGGCGGTTGGCTACAATGAGCAGTTCTTC. Translated: CSALTSGRAVGYNEQFF.

The V and J genes are TRBV5-1 and TRBJ1-2; TRBD1 matches 9 bases. V trimming: 4 bases; J trimming: 6 bases; junction bases outside the gene matches: 1. There are 12 residues in the CDR3. Germline V gene sequence: CDR1 SGHRS, CDR2 YFSETQ. The CDR3 DNA is TGCGCCAGCAGCAGGACAGGGGATGGCTACACCTTC. The encoded protein is CASSRTGDGYTF.

This clone was counted between two and nine times. The rearrangement uses TRBV6-5 and TRBJ1-5; the match to TRBD1 covers 7 bases. Trimming cost V 2 bases and J 9 bases; bases outside gene matches: 4. Germline V CDR1 and CDR2: MNHEY, SVGAGI. This CDR3 has 13 residues. The CDR3 sequence: CASSYDRARPQHF. CDR3 in DNA: TGTGCCAGCAGTTACGACAGGGCACGGCCCCAGCATTTT.

V usage is TRBV11-1 and J usage is TRBJ2-1; 9 bases are a match to TRBD2. From germline, CDR1 is SGHAT and CDR2 FQDESV (reference sequence). The J segment lost 6 bases and the V segment lost 4 bases, leaving 7 bases of the junction unmatched. The CDR3 consists of 15 residues. The chain's CDR3 is CASSSRLAVRNEQFF. For the CDR3, the DNA is TGTGCCAGCAGCTCCCGACTAGCGGTCCGCAATGAGCAGTTCTTC.

The rearrangement uses TRBV28 and TRBJ2-3, with 7 positions matching TRBD2. CDR3 size: 13 residues. V gave up 7 bases and J gave up 6 bases; unmatched junction bases: 7. Germline CDR1 and CDR2: MDHEN and SYDVKM. The CDR3 DNA follows: TGTGCCAGCACCCTAGCGGCCTCCGATACGCAGTATTTT. Amino acids: CASTLAASDTQYF.

Concerning this clone: Additional DNA sequences in this sample encode the identical CDR3. The gene calls are TRBV4-2 and TRBJ2-1; TRBD2 agrees at 7 bases. The germline V gene has CDR1 LGHNA and CDR2 YNFKEQ. The CDR3 spans 16 residues. V dropped 4 bases and J dropped 1; count of bases not matched to a gene: 7. The CDR3 coding sequence is TGTGCCAGCAGCCCTTCAACTAGCGCGTCCTACAATGAGCAGTTCTTC. It is translated as CASSPSTSASYNEQFF.

The chain recombines TRBV10-3 with TRBJ2-2, with no clear D. The ends were cut back, 4 bases at V and 2 bases at J, with 11 bases in the middle. Germline CDR1 is ENHRY and CDR2 is SYGVKD. This CDR3 has 15 residues. The CDR3 loop is CAISAGLSNTGELFF. The CDR3, as DNA: TGTGCCATCAGTGCAGGCCTCTCTAACACCGGGGAGCTGTTTTTT.

The rearrangement joins TRBV4-2 to TRBJ2-3, with D perhaps matching TRBD2 (6 bases). The germline V gene has CDR1 LGHNA and CDR2 YNFKEQ. The CDR3 consists of 12 residues. The V gene lost 3 bases and the J gene lost 7 bases, with 8 bases spanning the gap. The CDR3 DNA reads TGTGCCAGCAGCCACCTAGCGAATACGCAGTATTTT. It specifies CASSHLANTQYF.

The chain links TRBV19 to TRBJ2-7, with D perhaps TRBD1 (6 bases). CDR3 length equals 15 residues. Looked up from germline, CDR1 is LNHDA and CDR2 is SQIVND (reference sequence). Deletions cut 3 bases from V and 4 bases from J, with 16 bases between. The CDR3 is CASSMGWTASYEQYF. The CDR3 DNA follows: TGTGCCAGTAGTATGGGATGGACAGCCAGTTACGAGCAGTACTTC.

The V gene is TRBV27, the J gene TRBJ2-1; the D is unclear. The germline V gene encodes CDR1 MNHEY and CDR2 SMNVEV (reference sequence). The CDR3 is 14 amino acids. V was clipped by 0 bases and J by 2 bases, with 5 bases between them. The chain's CDR3 is CASSLSGPYNEQFF. The CDR3 DNA follows: TGTGCCAGCAGTTTATCGGGCCCCTACAATGAGCAGTTCTTC.

The chain employs TRBV7-8 and TRBJ1-3; D is perhaps TRBD1 (6 bases). The CDR3 has 15 residues. Trimming stripped 5 bases from V and 3 bases from J, with 14 bases between. CDR1 and CDR2 from the germline V gene are SGHVS and FQNEAQ. In DNA, the CDR3 is TGTGCCAGCAGCCCTCACAGACAGGTTGGAAACACCATATATTTT. This gives the protein CASSPHRQVGNTIYF. Full variable domain (remainder filled in from reference TRBV7-8 and TRBJ1-3): GAGVSQSPRYKVAKRGQDVALRCDPISGHVSLFWYQQALGQGPEFLTYFQNEAQLDKSGLPSDRFFAERPEGSVSTLKIQRTQQEDSAVYLCASSPHRQVGNTIYFGEGSWLTVV.

This clone was seen a single time. The gene calls are TRBV19 and TRBJ2-7, with a possible D match to TRBD1 (5 bases). The ends were cut back, 6 bases at V and 2 bases at J, with 11 bases in the middle. CDR1 is LNHDA and CDR2 is SQIVND in the germline V gene (reference sequence). This CDR3 is built from 13 residues. The CDR3 sequence: CASSPGQAYEQYF. The CDR3 DNA follows: TGTGCCAGTAGCCCTGGACAAGCCTACGAGCAGTACTTC.

The V call is TRBV5-1, the J call TRBJ1-2, with a possible D match to TRBD1 (5 bases). V was cut by 0 bases and J by 5 bases, with 14 bases left in between. CDR1 and CDR2 from the germline V gene are SGHRS and YFSETQ. The CDR3 loop spans 15 amino acids. CDR3 residues: CASSLDSGATYGYTF. CDR3 nucleotides: TGCGCCAGCAGCTTGGATTCTGGGGCCACGTATGGCTACACCTTC.